This TCR beta chain was retrieved from a study of OX40 agonist ivuxolimab in advanced cancers. Study context: Three individuals attained partial responses, comprising one hepatocellular carcinoma case and two cutaneous melanoma cases.

V dropped 1 base and J dropped 8 bases, with 15 bases sitting between them. The CDR3 sequence is 15 residues long. Germline V gene lookup returns CDR1 LGHNA and CDR2 YSLEER. Only in-frame clones appear in the TCRdb table, and some are missing; sequencing was by immunoSEQ multiplex PCR. The repertoire has 60,000 to 75,000 clones, over 80% of them found once; the top ten carry 13% to 15%. Sequenced here: CD4+ or CD8+ T cells sorted from blood, sampled in a trial of the OX40 agonist ivuxolimab. The clonotype comes from an adult with an advanced solid tumor such as melanoma, head and neck, liver or kidney cancer. This chain joins TRBV4-3 and TRBJ2-1, with D perhaps TRBD2 (5 bases). The CDR3 nucleotides read TGCGCCAGCAGCCAAGGATCGGGGATGAGCCATGAGCAGTTCTTC. The encoded protein is CASSQGSGMSHEQFF.